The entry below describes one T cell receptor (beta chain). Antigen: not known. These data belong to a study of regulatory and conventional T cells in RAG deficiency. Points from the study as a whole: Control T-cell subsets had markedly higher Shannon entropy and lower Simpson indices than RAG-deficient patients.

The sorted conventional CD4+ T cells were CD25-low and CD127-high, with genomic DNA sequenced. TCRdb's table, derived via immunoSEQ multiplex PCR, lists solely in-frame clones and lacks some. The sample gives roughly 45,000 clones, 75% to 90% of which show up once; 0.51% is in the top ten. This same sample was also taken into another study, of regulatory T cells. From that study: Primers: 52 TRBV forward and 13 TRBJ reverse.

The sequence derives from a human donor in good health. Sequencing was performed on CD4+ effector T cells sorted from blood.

The CDR3 region has the DNA TGTGCCAGCAGCCCCAAAGGAGGGCACCCACCCCTCCACTTT. Translation: CASSPKGGHPPLHF. This chain links TRBV2 with TRBJ1-6; D is uncertain. The CDR3 extends over 14 amino acids. The germline V gene has CDR1 SNHLY and CDR2 FYNNEI. Trimming removed 6 bases at V and 11 bases at J, with 17 bases between.